The 8 T cell receptor beta chains given below trace back to one sample, sequenced in a study of control samples from healthy donors and cancer patients. Assay used: immunoSEQ multiplex PCR; TCRdb lists only in-frame clones, some missing. Of 55,000 to 65,000 clones in the sample, roughly 86% are singletons; the top ten hold approximately 11%. The sequenced sample was PBMCs. These receptors originate from a woman aged 55 to 70 with lung cancer.

The chain has TRBV30 and TRBJ2-5; no clear D gene. Germline V gene data show CDR1 as GTSNPN and CDR2 as SVGIG (reference sequence). Trimming stripped 0 bases from V and 2 bases from J, with 7 bases between. The CDR3 length is 13 residues. CDR3 region: CAWSVWSQETQYF. CDR3 coding DNA: TGTGCCTGGAGTGTTTGGAGTCAAGAGACCCAGTACTTC.

CDR3 sequence: CSFQGGGSEAFF. DNA of the CDR3: TGCAGCTTTCAGGGAGGTGGCTCTGAAGCTTTCTTT. The chain recombines TRBV29-1 with TRBJ1-1; perhaps TRBD1 as D (5 bases). Germline V CDR1 and CDR2: SQVTM, ANQGSEA. V lost 8 bases and J lost 6, with 16 bases in between. The CDR3 spans 12 residues.

J is TRBJ1-1 and V is TRBV24-1; maybe TRBD1 (5 bases). The germline gives CDR1 KGHDR, CDR2 SFDVKD. CDR3 length: 12 amino acids. CDR3 loop: CTQAGRETEAFF. CDR3 DNA sequence: TGTACTCAGGCGGGGCGCGAAACTGAAGCTTTCTTT.

The chain carries TRBV15 and TRBJ1-5; D gene uncertain. The V gene's germline CDR1 is LNHNV and CDR2 YYDKDF (reference sequence). The CDR3 loop spans 15 amino acids. V was pared by 0 bases and J by 8 bases, with 14 bases between. CDR3 bases: TGTGCCACCAGCAGAGATCCCAGACCGGAGGAGCCCCAGCATTTT. Translating it yields CATSRDPRPEEPQHF.

This rearrangement joins TRBV10-2 to TRBJ1-5; no reliable D call. In germline, CDR1 is WSHSY, CDR2 SAAADI. The CDR3 loop spans 16 amino acids. The ends were cut back, 5 bases at V and 0 bases at J, with 14 bases in the middle. CDR3 in DNA: TGCGCCAGCAGTTTGTTCCGTGGAAATAGCAATCAGCCCCAGCATTTT. Its protein product is CASSLFRGNSNQPQHF.

V and J are TRBV6-5 and TRBJ1-4; TRBD1 is a possible D gene (6 bases). In germline, CDR1 is MNHEY, CDR2 SVGAGI. Trimming took 2 bases from V and 8 from J, leaving 12 bases between them. The CDR3 has 14 residues. The CDR3 sequence is CASSYRDIGEKLFF. Written as DNA, the CDR3 is TGTGCCAGCAGTTACCGGGACATAGGGGAAAAACTGTTTTTT.

The CDR3 here is CASSEQSPRGGHSPLHF. In DNA, the CDR3 is TGTGCCAGCAGTGAACAGTCCCCCCGGGGGGGTCATTCACCCCTCCACTTT. This rearrangement joins TRBV2 to TRBJ1-6; possibly TRBD1 for D (5 bases). The germline V and J ends were trimmed by 2 bases and 8 bases, with 19 bases remaining between them. CDR3 length: 17 amino acids. CDR1 and CDR2 from the germline V gene are SNHLY and FYNNEI. Complete variable domain (other parts from reference TRBV2 and TRBJ1-6): EPEVTQTPSHQVTQMGQEVILRCVPISNHLYFYWYRQILGQKVEFLVSFYNNEISEKSEIFDDQFSVERPDGSNFTLKIRSTKLEDSAMYFCASSEQSPRGGHSPLHFGNGTRLTVT.

The genes are TRBV29-1 and TRBJ1-2; 7 nucleotides line up with TRBD1. V dropped 3 bases and J dropped 4; count of bases not matched to a gene: 5. There are 13 residues in the CDR3. Germline lookup yields CDR1 SQVTM and CDR2 ANQGSEA. CDR3 sequence: CSVERGGGYGYTF. The CDR3, as DNA: TGCAGCGTTGAGAGAGGGGGCGGCTATGGCTACACCTTC.